This T cell receptor beta chain was recorded in a study of human T cells and chemical hapten exposure. About the study: Skin of the upper inner arm, approximately 2 cm by approximately 2 cm, received 2% DPC for sensitization. Upper back patch tests used 0.01% DPC, scored after 6 days.

Time point: patch test 2, 6 weeks after DPC sensitization. As for treatment: therapeutic diphenylcyclopropenone sensitization with weekly scalp DPC. Whole blood that had not been fractionated was the source of extracted total RNA. The CDR3 has 16 amino acids. Germline-derived CDR1 and CDR2 are SGDLS and YYNGEE. Trimming pared 0 bases from V and 1 base from J, leaving 13 bases between. Using its own MiXCR run on the RACE reads, TCRdb lists one record per CDR3 protein. The sample gives some 99,000 distinct CDR3 sequences, about a tenth of which show up once; about 3% is in the top ten. This clonotype has a count of ten or more.

The origin of this receptor is a woman in her thirties or forties with alopecia areata. Some clones in this sample may be carry-over from other donors' samples. The rearrangement uses TRBV9 and TRBJ1-1; no clear D. Specimen: whole blood, collected in connection with sensitization to the hapten diphenylcyclopropenone (DPC). In nucleotides, the CDR3 is TGTGCCAGCAGCGTAGGGACGGGTATTACGAACACTGAAGCTTTCTTT. It is translated as CASSVGTGITNTEAFF.